This record covers a single TCR beta chain. This sample stems from a study of blood T cell repertoires in COVID-19. Study context: The United States, Italy and Spain were the sources of the acute and convalescent COVID-19 samples. T cells, B-cell-depleted T cells, or PBMCs supplied cDNA or gDNA.

Per the original methods: Cell counts per sample came from amplifying reference gene primers. The data were produced by immunoSEQ multiplex PCR, yet TCRdb's version contains in-frame clones alone and is incomplete. V, J and clone size are those of that table, while D and trimming were read from the DNA. The sample consists of approximately 250,000 clones, approximately 86% of them appearing once. Germline V lookup: CDR1 SNHLY, CDR2 FYNNEI. Trimming cost V 2 bases and J 10 bases, with 9 bases left between them. The CDR3 sequence is 13 residues long. This chain joins TRBV2 and TRBJ1-6; D gene uncertain. The TCR comes from a woman between 65 and 79 years old with COVID-19, enrolled during active disease. Specimen: peripheral blood. The CDR3 DNA reads as TGTGCCAGCAGTGAACGGCGGGCATCACCCCTCCACTTT. Translation gives CASSERRASPLHF.